This paragraph covers one T cell receptor beta chain sequence. This sample is part of a study of Ad26.COV2.S vaccination and SARS-CoV-2 variants. Generated by immunoSEQ multiplex PCR, the TCRdb table keeps only in-frame clones and is missing some. The sample contains about 350,000 clones, about 90% of which appear only once. V lost 5 bases and J 4 bases, leaving 6 bases between the germline ends. The CDR3 is 13 residues long. Looked up from germline, CDR1 is LNHDA and CDR2 is SQIVND (reference sequence). The chain carries TRBV19 and TRBJ1-6, with TRBD1 as a possible D gene (6 bases). The sequences come from peripheral blood, collected after recovery from COVID-19. The source of this sequence is a human donor who had recovered from COVID-19. The CDR3 loop is CASSGQYNSPLHF. CDR3 DNA sequence: TGTGCCAGTAGTGGACAGTATAATTCACCCCTCCACTTT.